This T cell receptor beta chain is from a study of regulatory T cells in long-lasting Graves disease. CDR1 is MGHRA, CDR2 YSYEKL, per germline. V trimming: 6 bases; J trimming: 4 bases; junction bases outside the gene matches: 5. The CDR3 has 14 amino acids. This clonotype was seen more than once but under ten times. Relying on iRepertoire HTBI primers and Arm-PCR of CDR3 regions, the team built TCR beta libraries. One entry per CDR3 protein, called by TCRdb with MiXCR from the multiplex PCR reads. The sample holds about 450,000 distinct CDR3 sequences, about 15% seen once. Documented time point: newly diagnosed GD, antithyroid drugs for less than 3 months. Scientists built the TCR library using RNA that was extracted from PBMCs. The sample was also linked to a second study, of T cells in Graves' hyperthyroidism and ophthalmopathy. That work states: Patients with ophthalmopathy were separated from those with stable hyperthyroidism by a 13 V-J model.

The source material was peripheral blood mononuclear cells (PBMCs), sampled at new diagnosis, from a patient treated with antithyroid drugs. The gene calls are TRBV4-1 and TRBJ2-2; 7 bases line up with TRBD1. This clonotype originated in a woman aged 45-65 years with Graves disease. The CDR3: CASSWTGTTGELFF. CDR3 bases: TGCGCCAGCAGTTGGACAGGCACCACCGGGGAGCTGTTTTTT.